This T cell receptor (beta chain) derives from a study of T cells after yellow fever vaccination. TCRdb ran MiXCR on the 5' RACE reads and lists one entry per CDR3 protein. The profile covers 400,000 or so distinct CDR3 sequences, with under 7.5% appearing a single time and 15% taken by the ten largest. The length of the CDR3 is 14 residues. CDR1 and CDR2 from the germline V gene are KGHSH and LQKENI. The V and J ends lost 8 bases and 3 bases, in that order; junction bases with no gene match: 6. Findings and caveats of the study: Booster sampling recovered most clones from primary vaccination (under 98% CD4, approximately 90% CD8).

This clonotype was observed a few times. The antigen remains undetermined. The chain couples TRBV18 to TRBJ2-3, with 9 bases aligning to TRBD1. The sequencing here drew on PBMCs, taken 5 days after the yellow fever booster vaccination. This clonotype was obtained from a man aged 30 to 45 who received the YFV17D yellow fever vaccine. The CDR3 sequence: CASNRGRVTDTQYF. In DNA, the CDR3 is TGTGCCAGCAACAGGGGGCGCGTTACAGATACGCAGTATTTT.